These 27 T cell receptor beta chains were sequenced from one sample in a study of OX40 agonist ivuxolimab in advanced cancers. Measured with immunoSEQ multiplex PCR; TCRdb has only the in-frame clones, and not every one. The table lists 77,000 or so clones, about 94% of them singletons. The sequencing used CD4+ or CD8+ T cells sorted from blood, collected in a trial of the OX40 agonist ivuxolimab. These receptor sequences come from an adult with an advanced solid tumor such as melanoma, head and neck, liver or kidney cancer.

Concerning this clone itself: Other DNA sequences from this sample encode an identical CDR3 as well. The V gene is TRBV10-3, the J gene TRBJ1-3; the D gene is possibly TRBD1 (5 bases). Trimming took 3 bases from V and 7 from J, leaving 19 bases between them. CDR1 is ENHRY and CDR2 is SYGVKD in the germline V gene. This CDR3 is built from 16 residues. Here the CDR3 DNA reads TGTGCCATCAGTGACTTGAGTCAGGGTCTCGGGAACACCATATATTTT. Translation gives CAISDLSQGLGNTIYF.

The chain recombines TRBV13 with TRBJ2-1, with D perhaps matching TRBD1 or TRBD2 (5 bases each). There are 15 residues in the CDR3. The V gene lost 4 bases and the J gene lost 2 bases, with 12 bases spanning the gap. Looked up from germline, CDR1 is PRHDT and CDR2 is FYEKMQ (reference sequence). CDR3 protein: CASSSGRRTYNEQFF. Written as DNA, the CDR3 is TGTGCCAGCAGCTCGGGACGACGGACCTACAATGAGCAGTTCTTC.

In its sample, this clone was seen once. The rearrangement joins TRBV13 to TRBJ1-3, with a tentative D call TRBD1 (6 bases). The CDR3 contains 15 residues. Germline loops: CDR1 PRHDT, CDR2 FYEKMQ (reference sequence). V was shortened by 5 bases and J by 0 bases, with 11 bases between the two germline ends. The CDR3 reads CASSGTPSSGNTIYF. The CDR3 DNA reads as TGTGCCAGCAGCGGGACACCGAGCTCTGGAAACACCATATATTTT.

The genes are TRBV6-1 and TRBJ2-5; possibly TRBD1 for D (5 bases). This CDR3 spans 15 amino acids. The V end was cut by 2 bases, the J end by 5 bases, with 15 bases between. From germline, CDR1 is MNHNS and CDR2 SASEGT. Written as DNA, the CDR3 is TGTGCCAGCAGTGAATGGGCAGGGTCCCCCGAGACCCAGTACTTC. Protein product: CASSEWAGSPETQYF.

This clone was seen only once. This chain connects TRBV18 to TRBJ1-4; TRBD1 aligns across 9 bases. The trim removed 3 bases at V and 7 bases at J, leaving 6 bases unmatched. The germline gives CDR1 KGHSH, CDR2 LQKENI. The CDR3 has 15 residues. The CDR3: CASSPSTGGSEKLFF. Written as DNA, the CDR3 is TGTGCCAGCTCACCTTCGACAGGGGGGAGTGAAAAACTGTTTTTT.

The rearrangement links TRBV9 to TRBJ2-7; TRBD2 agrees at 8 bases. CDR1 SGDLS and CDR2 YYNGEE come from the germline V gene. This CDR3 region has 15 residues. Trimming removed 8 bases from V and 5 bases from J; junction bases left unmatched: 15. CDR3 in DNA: TGTGCCAGTGGGCCCGGTGGTGGACTAGCAAACGAGCAGTACTTC. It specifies CASGPGGGLANEQYF. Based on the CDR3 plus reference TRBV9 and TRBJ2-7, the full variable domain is DSGVTQTPKHLITATGQRVTLRCSPRSGDLSVYWYQQSLDQGLQFLIQYYNGEERAKGNILERFSAQQFPDLHSELNLSSLELGDSALYFCASGPGGGLANEQYFGPGTRLTVT.

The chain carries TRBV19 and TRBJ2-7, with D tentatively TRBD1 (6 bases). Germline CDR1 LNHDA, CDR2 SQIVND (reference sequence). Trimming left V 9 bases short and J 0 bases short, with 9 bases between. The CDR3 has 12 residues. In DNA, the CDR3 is TGTGCCAGCAGGGACAACTCCTACGAGCAGTACTTC. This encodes CASRDNSYEQYF.

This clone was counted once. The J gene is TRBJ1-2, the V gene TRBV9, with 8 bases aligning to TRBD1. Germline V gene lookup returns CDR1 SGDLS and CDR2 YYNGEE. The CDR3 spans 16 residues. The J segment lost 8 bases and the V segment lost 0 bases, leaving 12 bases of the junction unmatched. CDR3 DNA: TGTGCCAGCAGCGTAGCCCGACAGGGGTTTAGCGGCGGCTACACCTTC. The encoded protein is CASSVARQGFSGGYTF.

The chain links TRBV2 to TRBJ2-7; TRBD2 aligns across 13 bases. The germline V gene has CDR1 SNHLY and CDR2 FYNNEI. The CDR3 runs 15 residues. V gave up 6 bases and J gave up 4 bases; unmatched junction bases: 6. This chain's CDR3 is CASSESGLAGYEQYF. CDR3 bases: TGTGCCAGCAGCGAATCGGGACTAGCGGGGTACGAGCAGTACTTC.

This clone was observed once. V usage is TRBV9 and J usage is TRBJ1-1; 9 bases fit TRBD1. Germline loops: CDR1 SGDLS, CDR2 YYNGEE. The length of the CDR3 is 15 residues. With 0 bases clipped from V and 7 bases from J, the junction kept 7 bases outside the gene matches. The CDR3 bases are TGTGCCAGCAGCGTAGTAACAGGGGGCGAGTTTGAAGCTTTCTTT. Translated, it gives CASSVVTGGEFEAFF. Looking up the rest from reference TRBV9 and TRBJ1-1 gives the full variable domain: DSGVTQTPKHLITATGQRVTLRCSPRSGDLSVYWYQQSLDQGLQFLIQYYNGEERAKGNILERFSAQQFPDLHSELNLSSLELGDSALYFCASSVVTGGEFEAFFGQGTRLTVV.

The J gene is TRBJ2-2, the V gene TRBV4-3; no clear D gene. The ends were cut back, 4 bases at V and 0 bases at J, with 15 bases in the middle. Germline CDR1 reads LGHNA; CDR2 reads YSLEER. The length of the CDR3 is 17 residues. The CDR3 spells CASSPSSGLANTGELFF. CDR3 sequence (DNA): TGCGCCAGCAGCCCGTCCTCGGGCCTTGCGAACACCGGGGAGCTGTTTTTT.

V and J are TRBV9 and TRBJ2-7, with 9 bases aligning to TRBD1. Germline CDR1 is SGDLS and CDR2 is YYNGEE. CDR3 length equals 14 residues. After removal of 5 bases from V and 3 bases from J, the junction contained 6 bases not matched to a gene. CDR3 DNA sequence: TGTGCCAGCAGTCTGGGGACAGGGAGCTACGAGCAGTACTTC. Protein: CASSLGTGSYEQYF.

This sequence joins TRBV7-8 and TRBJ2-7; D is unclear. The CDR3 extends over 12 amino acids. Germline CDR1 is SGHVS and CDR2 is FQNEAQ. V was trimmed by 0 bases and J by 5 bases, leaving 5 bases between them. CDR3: CASSLAVDEQYF. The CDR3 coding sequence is TGTGCCAGCAGCTTAGCTGTGGACGAGCAGTACTTC.

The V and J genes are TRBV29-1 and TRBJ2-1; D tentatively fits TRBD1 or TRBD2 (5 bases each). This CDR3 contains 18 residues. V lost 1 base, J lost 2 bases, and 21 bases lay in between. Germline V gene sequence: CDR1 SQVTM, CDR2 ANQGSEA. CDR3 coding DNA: TGCAGCGTTGAAGGTAGCGCGTGGCCAGGGTCTCCCTACAATGAGCAGTTCTTC. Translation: CSVEGSAWPGSPYNEQFF.

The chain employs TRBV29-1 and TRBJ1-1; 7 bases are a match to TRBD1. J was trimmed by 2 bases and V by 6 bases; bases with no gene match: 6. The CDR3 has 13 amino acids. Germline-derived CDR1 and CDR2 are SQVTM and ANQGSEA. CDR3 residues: CSVRDSSNTEAFF. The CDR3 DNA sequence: TGCAGCGTCCGGGACAGCTCCAACACTGAAGCTTTCTTT.

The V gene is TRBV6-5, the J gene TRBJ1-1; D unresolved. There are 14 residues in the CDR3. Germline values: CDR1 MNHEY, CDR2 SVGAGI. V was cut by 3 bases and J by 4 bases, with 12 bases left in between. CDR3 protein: CASSYQPGPTEAFF. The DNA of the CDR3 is TGTGCCAGCAGTTATCAACCCGGCCCCACTGAAGCTTTCTTT.

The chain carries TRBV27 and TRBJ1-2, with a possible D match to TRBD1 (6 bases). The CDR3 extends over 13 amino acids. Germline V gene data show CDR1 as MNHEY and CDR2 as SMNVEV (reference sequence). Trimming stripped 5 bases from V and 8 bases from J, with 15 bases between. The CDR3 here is CASSLDRWGGYTF. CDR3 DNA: TGTGCCAGCAGTCTTGACAGGTGGGGGGGCTACACCTTC.

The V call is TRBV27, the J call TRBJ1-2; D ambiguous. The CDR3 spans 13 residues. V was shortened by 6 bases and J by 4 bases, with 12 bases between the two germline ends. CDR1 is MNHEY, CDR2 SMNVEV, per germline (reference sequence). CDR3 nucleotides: TGTGCCAGCAGCCATGGGGTCAGCTATGGCTACACCTTC. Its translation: CASSHGVSYGYTF.

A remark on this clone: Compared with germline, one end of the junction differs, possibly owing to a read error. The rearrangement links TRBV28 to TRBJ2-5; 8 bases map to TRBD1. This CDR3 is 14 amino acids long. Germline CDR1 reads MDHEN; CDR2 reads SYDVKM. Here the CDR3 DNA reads TGTGCCAGCAGTCTATGGACAGGGAGGGAGACCCAGTACTTC. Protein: CASSLWTGRETQYF.

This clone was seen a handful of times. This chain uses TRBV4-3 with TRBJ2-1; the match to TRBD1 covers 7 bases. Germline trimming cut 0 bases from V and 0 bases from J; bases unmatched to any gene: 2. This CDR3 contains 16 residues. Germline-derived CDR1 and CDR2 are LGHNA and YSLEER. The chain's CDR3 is CASSQDPGGSYNEQFF. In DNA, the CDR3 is TGCGCCAGCAGCCAAGACCCAGGGGGCTCCTACAATGAGCAGTTCTTC.

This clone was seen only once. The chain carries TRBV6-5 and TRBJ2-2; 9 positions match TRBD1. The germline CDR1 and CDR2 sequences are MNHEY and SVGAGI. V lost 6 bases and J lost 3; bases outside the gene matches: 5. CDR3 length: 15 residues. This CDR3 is CASSGWTGDTGELFF. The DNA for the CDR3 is TGTGCCAGCAGCGGATGGACAGGGGACACCGGGGAGCTGTTTTTT.

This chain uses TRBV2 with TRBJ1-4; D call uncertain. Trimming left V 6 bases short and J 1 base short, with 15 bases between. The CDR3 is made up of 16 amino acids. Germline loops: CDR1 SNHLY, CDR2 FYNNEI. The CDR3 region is CASSTRTVGTNEKLFF. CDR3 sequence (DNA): TGTGCCAGCAGCACCCGGACCGTTGGAACTAATGAAAAACTGTTTTTT.

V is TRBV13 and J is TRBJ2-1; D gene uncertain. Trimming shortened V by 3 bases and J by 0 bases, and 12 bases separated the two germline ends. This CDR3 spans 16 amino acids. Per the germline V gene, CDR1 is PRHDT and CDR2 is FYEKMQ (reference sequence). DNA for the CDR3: TGTGCCAGCAGCTTCGGCGTATTAGGCTCCTACAATGAGCAGTTCTTC. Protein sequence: CASSFGVLGSYNEQFF.

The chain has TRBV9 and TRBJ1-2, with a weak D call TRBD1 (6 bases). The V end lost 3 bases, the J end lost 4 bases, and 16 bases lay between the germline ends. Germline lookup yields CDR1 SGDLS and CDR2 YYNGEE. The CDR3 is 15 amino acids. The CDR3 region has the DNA TGTGCCAGCAGCGAGGGAAGACAGGACTCCTATGGCTACACCTTC. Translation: CASSEGRQDSYGYTF. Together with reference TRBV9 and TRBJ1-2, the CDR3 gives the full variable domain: DSGVTQTPKHLITATGQRVTLRCSPRSGDLSVYWYQQSLDQGLQFLIQYYNGEERAKGNILERFSAQQFPDLHSELNLSSLELGDSALYFCASSEGRQDSYGYTFGSGTRLTVV.

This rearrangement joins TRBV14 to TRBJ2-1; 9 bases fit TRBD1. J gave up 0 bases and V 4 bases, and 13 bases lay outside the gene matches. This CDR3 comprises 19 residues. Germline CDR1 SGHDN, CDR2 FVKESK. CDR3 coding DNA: TGTGCCAGCAGCCGATCCGGGACAGGGCTTTCCAGCTCCTACAATGAGCAGTTCTTC. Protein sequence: CASSRSGTGLSSSYNEQFF. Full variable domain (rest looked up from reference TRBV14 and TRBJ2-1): EAGVTQFPSHSVIEKGQTVTLRCDPISGHDNLYWYRRVMGKEIKFLLHFVKESKQDESGMPNNRFLAERTGGTYSTLKVQPAELEDSGVYFCASSRSGTGLSSSYNEQFFGPGTRLTVL.

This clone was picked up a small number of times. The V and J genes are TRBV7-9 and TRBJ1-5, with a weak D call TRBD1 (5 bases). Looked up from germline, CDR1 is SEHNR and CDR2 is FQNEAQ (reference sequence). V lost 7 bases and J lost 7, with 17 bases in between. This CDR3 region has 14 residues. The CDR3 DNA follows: TGTGCCAGCACGGGCCAGGGCGCGATCCAGCCCCAGCATTTT. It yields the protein CASTGQGAIQPQHF. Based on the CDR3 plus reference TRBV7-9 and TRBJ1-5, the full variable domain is DTGVSQNPRHKITKRGQNVTFRCDPISEHNRLYWYRQTLGQGPEFLTYFQNEAQLEKSRLLSDRFSAERPKGSFSTLEIQRTEQGDSAMYLCASTGQGAIQPQHFGDGTRLSIL.

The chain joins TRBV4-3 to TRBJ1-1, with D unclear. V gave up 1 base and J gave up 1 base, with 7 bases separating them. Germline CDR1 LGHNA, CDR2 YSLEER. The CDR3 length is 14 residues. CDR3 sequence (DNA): TGCGCCAGCAGCCAAGTTGCCAGGAACACTGAAGCTTTCTTT. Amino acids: CASSQVARNTEAFF.